Listed here are 17 T cell receptor beta chains from one sample, sequenced in a study of CD8+ T cells in alopecia areata. RNA extraction and reverse transcription yielded cDNA as sequencing template. Assay used: immunoSEQ multiplex PCR; TCRdb lists only in-frame clones, some missing. The table shows some 100,000 clones, with under 40% occurring only once. Material: CD4+ T cells sorted from blood. These receptors all stem from a human donor with alopecia areata.

This clone was observed a single time. The CDR3 is CASSLKGDLYGYTF. As DNA, the CDR3 is TGTGCCAGCAGTTTAAAGGGGGACCTCTATGGCTACACCTTC. The V gene is TRBV27, the J gene TRBJ1-2; tentative D call: TRBD1 (6 bases). The V end lost 2 bases, the J end lost 4 bases, and 11 bases lay between the germline ends. CDR1 is MNHEY, CDR2 SMNVEV, per germline (reference sequence). This CDR3 region has 14 residues.

This chain connects TRBV5-4 to TRBJ2-6, with D maybe TRBD1 (6 bases). Germline CDR1 and CDR2: SGHNT and YYREEE (reference sequence). The CDR3 extends over 17 amino acids. Trimming took 4 bases from V and 0 from J, leaving 14 bases between them. CDR3 DNA sequence: TGTGCCAGCAGCCCAGATGGACAGCTCTCTGGGGCCAACGTCCTGACTTTC. Its translation is CASSPDGQLSGANVLTF.

The chain is built from TRBV30 and TRBJ2-7, with D perhaps matching TRBD1 (5 bases). CDR3 length equals 12 residues. Looked up from germline, CDR1 is GTSNPN and CDR2 is SVGIG (reference sequence). The V and J ends lost 1 base and 3 bases respectively, with 7 bases between them. As DNA, the CDR3 is TGTGCCTGGAGTGCGCAGGGCTACGAGCAGTACTTC. Amino acids: CAWSAQGYEQYF.

This chain connects TRBV7-2 to TRBJ1-6, with D possibly TRBD1 on 6 matching bases. Germline V gene sequence: CDR1 SGHTA, CDR2 FQGNSA. The V gene lost 5 bases and the J gene lost 10 bases, with 15 bases spanning the gap. This CDR3 has 14 residues. Here the CDR3 DNA reads TGTGCCAGCAGCCGTTGGGGGCGTATCTCACCCCTCCACTTT. Translation: CASSRWGRISPLHF.

This clone was observed a handful of times. The rearrangement links TRBV9 to TRBJ2-5; possible D gene TRBD1, 5 bases. V lost 0 bases and J 0 bases, leaving 9 bases between the germline ends. CDR3 length: 15 residues. In germline, CDR1 is SGDLS, CDR2 YYNGEE. CDR3 sequence reads: CASSVADRHQETQYF. For the CDR3, the DNA is TGTGCCAGCAGCGTAGCCGACAGACACCAAGAGACCCAGTACTTC.

This rearrangement joins TRBV7-2 to TRBJ1-5, with D perhaps TRBD1 (5 bases). This CDR3 is built from 16 residues. The germline V gene has CDR1 SGHTA and CDR2 FQGNSA. The V end was cut by 5 bases, the J end by 5 bases, with 19 bases between. Here the CDR3 DNA reads TGTGCCAGCAGCGACCGGCGGTCAGGGTCGGATCAGCCCCAGCATTTT. It is translated as CASSDRRSGSDQPQHF.

This clone occurred a few times. The genes are TRBV18 and TRBJ2-7, with 10 bases that match TRBD1. The CDR3 has 14 amino acids. Germline CDR1 and CDR2: KGHSH and LQKENI. V was clipped by 6 bases and J by 6 bases; unmatched bases: 8. The CDR3 coding sequence is TGTGCCAGCTCGCCCCGGGACAGGGGCACCGAGCAGTACTTC. It translates to CASSPRDRGTEQYF.

The chain carries TRBV7-2 and TRBJ2-7; TRBD2 is a possible D gene (6 bases). The CDR3 is made up of 12 amino acids. Trimming pared 5 bases from V and 7 bases from J, leaving 12 bases between. Germline values: CDR1 SGHTA, CDR2 FQGNSA. The CDR3: CASSPDGGEQYF. The CDR3 region has the DNA TGTGCCAGCAGCCCCGACGGAGGGGAGCAGTACTTC.

The gene calls are TRBV12-5 and TRBJ1-5; D ambiguous. CDR3 length: 14 amino acids. Germline V gives CDR1 LGHNT, CDR2 FRNRAP. Between the trimmed V and J ends, which lost 4 bases and 3 bases, there was a span of 10 bases. CDR3 DNA sequence: TGTGCTAGTGGTTCCGACGGTTTCAATCAGCCCCAGCATTTT. Translation gives CASGSDGFNQPQHF.

The V gene is TRBV2, the J gene TRBJ2-5; TRBD2 matches 7 bases. Germline CDR1 is SNHLY and CDR2 is FYNNEI. V gave up 5 bases and J gave up 1 base; unmatched junction bases: 4. The CDR3 consists of 14 residues. The CDR3 sequence: CASSFGGIQETQYF. Written as DNA, the CDR3 is TGTGCCAGCAGTTTCGGGGGGATCCAAGAGACCCAGTACTTC.

The gene calls are TRBV29-1 and TRBJ1-1; 9 positions match TRBD1. The CDR3 has 13 amino acids. The J segment lost 3 bases and the V segment lost 7 bases, leaving 6 bases of the junction unmatched. Per the germline V gene, CDR1 is SQVTM and CDR2 is ANQGSEA. CDR3 loop: CSAWDRVYTEAFF. CDR3 nucleotides: TGCAGCGCGTGGGACAGGGTCTACACTGAAGCTTTCTTT.

The CDR3 nucleotides read TGTGCCAGCAGCCCCAGCCCCCCGGTACCCCTCCACTTT. Translated, it gives CASSPSPPVPLHF. The V call is TRBV7-8, the J call TRBJ1-6; unclear D gene. The length of the CDR3 is 13 residues. Germline V lookup: CDR1 SGHVS, CDR2 FQNEAQ. Trimming cost V 5 bases and J 12 bases, with 14 bases left between them. Variable domain in full (rest from reference TRBV7-8 and TRBJ1-6): GAGVSQSPRYKVAKRGQDVALRCDPISGHVSLFWYQQALGQGPEFLTYFQNEAQLDKSGLPSDRFFAERPEGSVSTLKIQRTQQEDSAVYLCASSPSPPVPLHFGNGTRLTVT.

The chain couples TRBV7-3 to TRBJ2-5; possibly TRBD1 for D (6 bases). V dropped 9 bases and J dropped 1 base, with 9 bases sitting between them. This CDR3 contains 12 residues. In germline, CDR1 is SGHTA, CDR2 FQGTGA. CDR3 DNA sequence: TGTGCCAGTGTCAGGGGCCAAGAGACCCAGTACTTC. It specifies CASVRGQETQYF.

CDR3 bases: TGCGCCAGCAGCCGGACTAGCGGGAGTTACGAGCAGTACTTC. Its translation is CASSRTSGSYEQYF. The chain has TRBV4-1 and TRBJ2-7, with 13 nucleotides matching TRBD2. Germline CDR1 is MGHRA and CDR2 is YSYEKL. This CDR3 spans 14 amino acids. Losses at the gene ends were 4 bases for V and 4 bases for J; bases not matched to a gene: 1.

The genes are TRBV5-1 and TRBJ1-2, with 7 bases that match TRBD1. The CDR3 runs 15 residues. CDR1 SGHRS and CDR2 YFSETQ come from the germline V gene. V lost 2 bases, J lost 2 bases, and 6 bases stayed unmatched. The CDR3 is CASSFSTGYNYGYTF. The CDR3 bases are TGCGCCAGCAGCTTCTCGACAGGGTACAACTATGGCTACACCTTC.

This rearrangement joins TRBV23-1 to TRBJ2-5; D might be TRBD1 or TRBD2, each matching 6 bases. TRBV23-1 is treated as an ORF (open reading frame) with a function not yet certain. The V gene lost 6 bases and the J gene lost 4 bases, with 18 bases spanning the gap. The length of the CDR3 is 15 residues. This CDR3 is CASSPEGDPRETQYF. The CDR3 coding sequence is TGCGCCAGCAGCCCGGAGGGGGACCCTCGAGAGACCCAGTACTTC.

The table lists this clone with a few counts. CDR3 loop: CATSKGSHLGTDTQYF. DNA of the CDR3: TGTGCCACCAGCAAGGGATCCCACTTGGGCACAGATACGCAGTATTTT. The J gene is TRBJ2-3, the V gene TRBV15, with D uncertain. The CDR3 contains 16 residues. In germline, CDR1 is LNHNV, CDR2 YYDKDF (reference sequence). The V and J ends lost 4 bases and 1 base respectively, with 15 bases between them.